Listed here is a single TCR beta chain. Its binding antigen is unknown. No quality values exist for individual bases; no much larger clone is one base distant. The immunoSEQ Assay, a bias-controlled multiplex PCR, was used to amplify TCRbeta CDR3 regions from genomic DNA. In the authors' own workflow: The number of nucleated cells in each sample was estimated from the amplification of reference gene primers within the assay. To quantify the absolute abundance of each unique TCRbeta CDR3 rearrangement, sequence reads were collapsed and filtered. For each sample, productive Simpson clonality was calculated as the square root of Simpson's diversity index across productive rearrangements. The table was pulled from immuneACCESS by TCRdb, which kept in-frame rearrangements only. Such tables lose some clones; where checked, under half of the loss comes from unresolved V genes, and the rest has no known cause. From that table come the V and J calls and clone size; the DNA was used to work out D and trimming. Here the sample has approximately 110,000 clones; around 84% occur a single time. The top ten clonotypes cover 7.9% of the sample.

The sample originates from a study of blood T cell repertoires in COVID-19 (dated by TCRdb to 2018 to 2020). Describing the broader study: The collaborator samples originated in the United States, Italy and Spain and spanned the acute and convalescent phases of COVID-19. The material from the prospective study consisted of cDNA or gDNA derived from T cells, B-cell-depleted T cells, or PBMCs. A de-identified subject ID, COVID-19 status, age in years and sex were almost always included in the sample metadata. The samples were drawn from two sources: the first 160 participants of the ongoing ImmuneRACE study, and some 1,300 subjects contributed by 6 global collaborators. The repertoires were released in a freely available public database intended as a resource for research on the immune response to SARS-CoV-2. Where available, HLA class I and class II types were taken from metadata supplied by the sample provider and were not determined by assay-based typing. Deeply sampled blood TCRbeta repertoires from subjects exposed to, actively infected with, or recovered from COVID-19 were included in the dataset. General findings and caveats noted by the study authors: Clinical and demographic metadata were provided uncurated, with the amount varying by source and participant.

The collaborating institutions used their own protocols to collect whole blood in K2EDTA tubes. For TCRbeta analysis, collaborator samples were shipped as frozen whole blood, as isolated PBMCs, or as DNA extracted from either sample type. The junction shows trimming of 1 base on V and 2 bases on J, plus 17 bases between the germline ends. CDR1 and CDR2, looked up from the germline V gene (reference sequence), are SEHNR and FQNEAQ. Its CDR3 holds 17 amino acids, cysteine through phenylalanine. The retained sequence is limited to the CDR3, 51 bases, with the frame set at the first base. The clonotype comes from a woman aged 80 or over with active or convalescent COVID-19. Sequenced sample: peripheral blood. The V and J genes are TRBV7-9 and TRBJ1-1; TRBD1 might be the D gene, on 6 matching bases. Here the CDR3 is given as CASSLGSQGFFNTEAFF. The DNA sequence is TGTGCCAGCAGCTTAGGTTCACAGGGATTCTTCAACACTGAAGCTTTCTTT. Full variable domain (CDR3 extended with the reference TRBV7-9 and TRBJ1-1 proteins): DTGVSQNPRHKITKRGQNVTFRCDPISEHNRLYWYRQTLGQGPEFLTYFQNEAQLEKSRLLSDRFSAERPKGSFSTLEIQRTEQGDSAMYLCASSLGSQGFFNTEAFFGQGTRLTVV.